The rows below give T cell receptor beta chains drawn from one sample of a study of human T cells and chemical hapten exposure. TCRdb re-analysed the RACE reads in MiXCR, keeping a single row per CDR3 protein. The sample includes just under 350,000 distinct CDR3 sequences, approximately 6.3% of them seen just once. Here the sequenced sample was whole blood, taken in connection with sensitization to the hapten diphenylcyclopropenone (DPC). Receptors were obtained from a woman between 18 and 29 years old with alopecia areata. Some clones in this sample may be carry-over from other donors' samples. The CDR3 runs from the conserved cysteine through the conserved F or W.

V gene	J gene	CDR3 protein
TRBV6-2/TRBV6-3	TRBJ2-7	CASSFLQTPEGASYEQYF
TRBV7-9	TRBJ1-4	CASSSTQGIEKLFF
TRBV12-3/TRBV12-4	TRBJ1-5	CASSSQRNQPQHF
TRBV6-1	TRBJ1-6	CASQTGRESPLHF
TRBV27	TRBJ1-1	CATRQGVNTEAFF
TRBV10-2	TRBJ2-2	CASSELKRAGELFF
TRBV12-3/TRBV12-4	TRBJ2-3	CASSKTVTRTDTQYF
TRBV6-6	TRBJ1-4	CASSPSGGLNEKLFF
TRBV6-1	TRBJ1-6	CASSEGRGVSPLHF
TRBV7-2	TRBJ1-2	CASSYLQGPIYGYTF
TRBV20-1	TRBJ1-5	CSARATGVFQPQHF
TRBV12-3/TRBV12-4	TRBJ2-3	CASSWNRGTDTQYF
TRBV20-1	TRBJ1-5	CSARTADPFSLVNQPQHF
TRBV11-2	TRBJ1-5	CASSLGRGQPQHF